Presented here are 10 T cell receptor beta chains from one specimen sequenced in a study of T cells in localized non-small cell lung cancer. The data were produced by immunoSEQ multiplex PCR, yet TCRdb's version contains in-frame clones alone and is incomplete. The profile shows approximately 3,500 clones, about 31% of them singletons. The sample here was lung tumor tissue, taken before any cancer treatment. The receptors were gathered from a male donor older than 55 with stage I lung adenocarcinoma.

The chain uses TRBV5-1 and TRBJ1-6; D is unresolved. This CDR3 comprises 14 residues. V lost 0 bases, J lost 8 bases, and 9 bases lay in between. Per germline, CDR1 SGHRS and CDR2 YFSETQ. The CDR3 sequence: CASSLGLLDSPLHF. The CDR3 DNA follows: TGCGCCAGCAGCTTGGGGCTATTGGATTCACCCCTCCACTTT. The whole variable domain, filled in from reference TRBV5-1 and TRBJ1-6, reads KAGVTQTPRYLIKTRGQQVTLSCSPISGHRSVSWYQQTPGQGLQFLFEYFSETQRNKGNFPGRFSGRQFSNSRSEMNVSTLELGDSALYLCASSLGLLDSPLHFGNGTRLTVT.

V usage is TRBV6-8 and J usage is TRBJ1-1; D call uncertain. Trimming removed 5 bases from V and 3 bases from J, with 10 bases in between. The CDR3 extends over 13 amino acids. Germline V CDR1 and CDR2: MNHGY, SAAAGT. The CDR3 loop is CASSLGKDTEAFF. DNA for the CDR3: TGTGCCAGCAGTCTGGGGAAGGACACTGAAGCTTTCTTT.

This rearrangement joins TRBV29-1 to TRBJ1-1; 8 nucleotides agree with TRBD1. V shed 4 bases and J 3 bases; nucleotides not matched to a gene: 4. CDR1 and CDR2 from the germline V gene are SQVTM and ANQGSEA. The CDR3 runs to 13 residues. The CDR3 spells CSVGLQGDTEAFF. CDR3 DNA: TGCAGCGTTGGACTACAGGGGGACACTGAAGCTTTCTTT.

This chain uses TRBV18 with TRBJ2-3; D gene uncertain. CDR1 is KGHSH, CDR2 LQKENI, per germline. The ends were cut back, 6 bases at V and 5 bases at J, with 9 bases in the middle. CDR3 size: 12 residues. The CDR3 here is CASSRSIDTQYF. The CDR3 DNA reads as TGTGCCAGCTCCCGCTCCATAGATACGCAGTATTTT.

This clone is medium-sized (0.01 to 0.1%) within its sample. The gene calls are TRBV11-3 and TRBJ2-2, with D uncertain. The V gene lost 1 base and the J gene lost 0 bases, with 9 bases spanning the gap. The CDR3 is 16 amino acids. Looked up from germline, CDR1 is SGHNT and CDR2 is YENEEA. The CDR3 sequence is CASSLVVTPNTGELFF. CDR3 sequence (DNA): TGTGCCAGCAGCTTAGTCGTCACCCCGAACACCGGGGAGCTGTTTTTT.

The chain links TRBV18 to TRBJ1-1; D is ambiguous. Germline V gene data show CDR1 as KGHSH and CDR2 as LQKENI. V lost 3 bases to trimming and J lost 4 bases, with 12 bases between them. The CDR3 is 14 residues long. CDR3 residues: CASSPTGEGTEAFF. The CDR3 bases are TGTGCCAGCTCACCCACGGGCGAGGGCACTGAAGCTTTCTTT.

This clone appeared a few times. This chain uses TRBV9 with TRBJ1-1; D remains unclear. Trimming removed 4 bases at V and 3 bases at J, with 7 bases between. The germline V gene encodes CDR1 SGDLS and CDR2 YYNGEE. The CDR3 is made up of 12 amino acids. The CDR3 protein is CASSRRDTEAFF. For the CDR3, the DNA is TGTGCCAGCAGCCGACGCGACACTGAAGCTTTCTTT. The variable domain in full, completed from reference TRBV9 and TRBJ1-1, reads DSGVTQTPKHLITATGQRVTLRCSPRSGDLSVYWYQQSLDQGLQFLIQYYNGEERAKGNILERFSAQQFPDLHSELNLSSLELGDSALYFCASSRRDTEAFFGQGTRLTVV.

The chain is built from TRBV19 and TRBJ2-7, with 15 bases lining up with TRBD2. V shed 8 bases and J 7 bases; nucleotides not matched to a gene: 3. The CDR3 runs to 13 residues. CDR1 LNHDA and CDR2 SQIVND come from the germline V gene (reference sequence). The chain's CDR3 is CASGTSGRIEQYF. The CDR3 DNA reads as TGTGCCAGTGGGACTAGCGGGAGGATAGAGCAGTACTTC.

This clone was seen a handful of times. The V gene is TRBV6-8, the J gene TRBJ2-7; TRBD1 might be the D (6 bases). Trimming pared 6 bases from V and 1 base from J, leaving 10 bases between. CDR3 length: 13 amino acids. The germline CDR1 and CDR2 sequences are MNHGY and SAAAGT. For the CDR3, the DNA is TGTGCCAGCAGCCACAGGGCGTCCTACGAGCAGTACGTC. This encodes CASSHRASYEQYV.

The V gene is TRBV19, the J gene TRBJ2-7, with 9 bases identical to TRBD1. Germline CDR1 LNHDA, CDR2 SQIVND (reference sequence). The CDR3 covers 14 residues. The trim removed 5 bases at V and 4 bases at J, leaving 6 bases unmatched. CDR3 protein: CASSADRGRYEQYF. In DNA form, the CDR3 reads TGTGCCAGTAGTGCGGACAGGGGAAGGTACGAGCAGTACTTC.